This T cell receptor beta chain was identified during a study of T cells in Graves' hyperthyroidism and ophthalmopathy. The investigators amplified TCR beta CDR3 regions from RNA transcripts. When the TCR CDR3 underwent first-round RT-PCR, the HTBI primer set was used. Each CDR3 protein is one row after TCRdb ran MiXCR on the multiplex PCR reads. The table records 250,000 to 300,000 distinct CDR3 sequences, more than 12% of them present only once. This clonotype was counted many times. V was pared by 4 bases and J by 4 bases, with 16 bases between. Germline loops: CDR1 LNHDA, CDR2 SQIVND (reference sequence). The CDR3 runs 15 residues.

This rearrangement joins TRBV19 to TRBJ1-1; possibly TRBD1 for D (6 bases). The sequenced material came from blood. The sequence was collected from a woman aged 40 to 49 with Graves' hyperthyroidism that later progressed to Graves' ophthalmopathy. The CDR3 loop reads CASSTLGGPGTEAFF. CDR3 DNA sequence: TGTGCCAGTAGTACCCTCGGGGGGCCCGGCACTGAAGCTTTCTTT.